This T cell receptor (beta chain) derives from a study of beta chain features in type 1 diabetes. Findings and limits, study-wide: Naive, central memory and Treg TCRB repertoires seemed to resemble each other more closely in patients than they did in healthy donors.

As concerns this clone: What it binds is unknown.

The authors reverse transcribed all of the isolated RNA, so sequencing captured expressed TCRB transcripts. Sequenced by immunoSEQ multiplex PCR; TCRdb stores in-frame clones only, minus some. This sample yields some 410,000 clones, of which around 10% are seen a single time; approximately 0.05% belongs to the top ten. This CDR3 is 17 amino acids long. Per germline, CDR1 SEHNR and CDR2 FQNEAQ (reference sequence). Losses at the gene ends were 3 bases for V and 2 bases for J; bases not matched to a gene: 9. The chain is built from TRBV7-9 and TRBJ2-2; 7 bases match TRBD1. The TCR comes from a woman between 18 and 30 years old in good health. Input material: naive CD4+ T cells from blood. CDR3 in amino acids: CASSFNTGVVNTGELFF. The CDR3 coding sequence is TGTGCCAGCAGCTTCAATACAGGGGTGGTAAACACCGGGGAGCTGTTTTTT.